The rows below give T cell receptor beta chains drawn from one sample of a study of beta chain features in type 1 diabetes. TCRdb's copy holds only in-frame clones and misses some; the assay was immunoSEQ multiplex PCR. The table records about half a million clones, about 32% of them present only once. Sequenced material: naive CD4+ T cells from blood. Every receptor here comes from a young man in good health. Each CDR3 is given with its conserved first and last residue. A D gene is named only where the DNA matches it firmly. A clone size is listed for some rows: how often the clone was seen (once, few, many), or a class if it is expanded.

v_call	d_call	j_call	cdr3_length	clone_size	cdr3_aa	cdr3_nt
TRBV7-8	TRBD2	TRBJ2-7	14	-	CASSLTAGAYEQYF	TGTGCCAGCAGCTTAACGGCGGGAGCCTACGAGCAGTACTTC
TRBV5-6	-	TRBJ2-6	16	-	CASTRRISSGANVLTF	TGTGCCAGCACCCGGAGAATCAGCTCTGGGGCCAACGTCCTGACTTTC
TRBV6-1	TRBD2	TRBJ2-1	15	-	CASSRLAGDYNEQFF	TGTGCCAGCAGTCGACTAGCGGGAGATTACAATGAGCAGTTCTTC
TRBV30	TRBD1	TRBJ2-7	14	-	CAWRGQGVSYEQYF	TGTGCCTGGAGAGGACAGGGAGTATCCTACGAGCAGTACTTC
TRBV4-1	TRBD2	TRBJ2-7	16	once	CASSQPSSGKTYEQYF	TGCGCCAGCAGCCAACCCTCTAGCGGGAAGACCTACGAGCAGTACTTC
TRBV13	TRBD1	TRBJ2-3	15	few	CASSSWTGMTDTQYF	TGTGCCAGCAGCTCCTGGACAGGGATGACAGATACGCAGTATTTT
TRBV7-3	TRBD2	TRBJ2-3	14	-	CASSQGLAADTQYF	TGTGCCAGCAGCCAAGGACTAGCGGCGGATACGCAGTATTTT
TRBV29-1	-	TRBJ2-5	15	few	CSGRAHGAGGETQYF	TGCAGCGGCCGAGCCCACGGGGCTGGGGGAGAGACCCAGTACTTC
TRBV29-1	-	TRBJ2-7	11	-	CSAGLSHEQYF	TGCAGCGCAGGACTATCCCACGAGCAGTACTTC
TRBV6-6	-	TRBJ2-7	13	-	CASTKRPDCEQYF	TGTGCCAGCACTAAGAGGCCGGATTGCGAGCAGTACTTC
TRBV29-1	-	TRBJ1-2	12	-	CTSFMDNYGYTF	TGCACCTCGTTTATGGACAACTATGGCTACACCTTC
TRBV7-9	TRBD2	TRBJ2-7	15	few	CASSLAASGIYEQYF	TGTGCCAGCAGCTTAGCGGCTAGCGGGATCTACGAGCAGTACTTC
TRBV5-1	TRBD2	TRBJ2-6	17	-	CASSLAGGQAGANVLTF	TGCGCCAGCAGCCTAGCGGGAGGTCAGGCTGGGGCCAACGTCCTGACTTTC
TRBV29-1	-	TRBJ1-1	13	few	CSVEYPENTEAFF	TGCAGCGTTGAATATCCGGAGAACACTGAAGCTTTCTTT
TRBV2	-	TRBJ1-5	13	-	CASNIQGNQPQHF	TGTGCCAGCAATATACAGGGAAATCAGCCCCAGCATTTT
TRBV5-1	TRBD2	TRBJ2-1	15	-	CASSLRLAAYNEQFF	TGCGCCAGCAGCTTGAGACTAGCGGCCTACAATGAGCAGTTCTTC
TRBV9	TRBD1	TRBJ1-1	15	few	CASSVVTGVGTEAFF	TGTGCCAGCAGCGTAGTTACAGGGGTTGGGACTGAAGCTTTCTTT
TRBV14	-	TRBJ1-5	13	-	CASSQDVREPQHF	TGTGCCAGCAGCCAAGATGTCAGGGAGCCCCAGCATTTT
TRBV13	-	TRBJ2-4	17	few	CASSLGRDKLAKNIQYF	TGTGCCAGCAGCTTAGGACGGGACAAACTAGCCAAAAACATTCAGTACTTC
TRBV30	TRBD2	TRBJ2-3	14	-	CAWRVAGASDTQYF	TGTGCCTGGAGGGTAGCGGGAGCCTCAGATACGCAGTATTTT
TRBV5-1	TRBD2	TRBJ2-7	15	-	CASSLKEAGGREQYF	TGCGCCAGCAGCTTGAAAGAAGCGGGAGGACGCGAGCAGTACTTC
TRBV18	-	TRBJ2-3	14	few	CASSPRGDTDTQYF	TGTGCCAGCTCACCCCGCGGGGACACAGATACGCAGTATTTT
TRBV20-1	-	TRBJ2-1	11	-	CSARTNNEQFF	TGCAGTGCGCGGACCAACAATGAGCAGTTCTTC
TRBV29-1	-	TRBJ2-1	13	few	CSGTTGSYNEQFF	TGCAGCGGGACCACGGGATCCTACAATGAGCAGTTCTTC